These 3 T cell receptor beta chains were all obtained from the same sample, sequenced in a study of T cell repertoires in cytomegalovirus infection. What these receptors recognize is not known. TCRdb recomputed calls from the reads with MiXCR, one row per CDR3 protein. The sample has 800,000 to 950,000 distinct CDR3 sequences; approximately 32% are singletons. Sequenced material: cultured CD8+ T cells from PBMCs, taken from culture after CMV antigen stimulation. These receptors originate from a human donor in good health (CMV status not recorded). Some clones in this sample may be carry-over from other donors' samples.

The gene calls are TRBV6-1 and TRBJ2-1; D is unresolved. Germline V CDR1 and CDR2: MNHNS, SASEGT. CDR3 length equals 15 residues. The ends were cut back, 6 bases at V and 7 bases at J, with 19 bases in the middle. The CDR3 sequence: CASSPFWGSPNEQFF. The CDR3 DNA follows: TGTGCCAGCAGCCCATTTTGGGGTAGCCCTAATGAGCAGTTCTTC.

This CDR3 reads CASSPFLRDNEEDGYTF. The CDR3 DNA reads as TGTGCCAGCAGCCCCTTTCTCCGGGACAACGAAGAGGATGGCTACACCTTC. The chain couples TRBV9 to TRBJ1-2; tentative D call: TRBD1 (6 bases). Trimming left V 4 bases short and J 6 bases short, with 25 bases between. This CDR3 contains 17 residues. Germline lookup yields CDR1 SGDLS and CDR2 YYNGEE.

This chain connects TRBV12-5 to TRBJ2-1; D perhaps matches TRBD2 (6 bases). The V end lost 5 bases, the J end lost 2 bases, and 16 bases lay between the germline ends. CDR1 is LGHNT, CDR2 FRNRAP, per germline. The CDR3 extends over 16 amino acids. CDR3 residues: CASGGEYGGAYNEQFF. CDR3 DNA sequence: TGTGCTAGTGGTGGGGAGTACGGCGGGGCCTACAATGAGCAGTTCTTC.